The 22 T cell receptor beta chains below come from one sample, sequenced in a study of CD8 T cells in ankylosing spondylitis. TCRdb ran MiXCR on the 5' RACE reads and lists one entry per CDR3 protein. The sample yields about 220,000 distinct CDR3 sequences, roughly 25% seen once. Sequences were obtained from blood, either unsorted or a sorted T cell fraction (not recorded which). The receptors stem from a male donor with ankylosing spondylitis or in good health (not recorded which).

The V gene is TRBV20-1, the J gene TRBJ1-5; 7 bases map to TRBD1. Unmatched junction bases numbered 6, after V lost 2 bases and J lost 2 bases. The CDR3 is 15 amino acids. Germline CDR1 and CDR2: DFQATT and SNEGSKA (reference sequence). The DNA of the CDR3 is TGCAGTGCTAGAATAGGGGGCGAAGGCAATCAGCCCCAGCATTTT. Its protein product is CSARIGGEGNQPQHF.

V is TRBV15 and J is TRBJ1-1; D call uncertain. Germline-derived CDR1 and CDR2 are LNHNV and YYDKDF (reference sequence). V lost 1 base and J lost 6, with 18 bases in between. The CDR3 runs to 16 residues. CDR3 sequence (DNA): TGTGCCACCAGCAGAGTCGGGTTGAAAGGGAAGGCTGAAGCTTTCTTT. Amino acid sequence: CATSRVGLKGKAEAFF.

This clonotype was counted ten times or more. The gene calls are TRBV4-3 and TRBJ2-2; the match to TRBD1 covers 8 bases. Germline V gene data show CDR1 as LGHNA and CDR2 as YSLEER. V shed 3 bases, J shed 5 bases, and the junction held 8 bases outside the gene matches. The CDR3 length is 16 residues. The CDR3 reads CASSHPTGGRTGELFF. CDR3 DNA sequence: TGCGCCAGCAGCCATCCAACAGGGGGTCGGACCGGGGAGCTGTTTTTT.

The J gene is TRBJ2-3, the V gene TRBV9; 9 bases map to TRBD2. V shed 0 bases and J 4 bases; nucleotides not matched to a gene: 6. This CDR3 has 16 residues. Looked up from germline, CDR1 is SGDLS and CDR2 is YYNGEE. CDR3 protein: CASSVGSGRRADTQYF. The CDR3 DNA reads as TGTGCCAGCAGCGTAGGGAGCGGGAGGAGGGCAGATACGCAGTATTTT.

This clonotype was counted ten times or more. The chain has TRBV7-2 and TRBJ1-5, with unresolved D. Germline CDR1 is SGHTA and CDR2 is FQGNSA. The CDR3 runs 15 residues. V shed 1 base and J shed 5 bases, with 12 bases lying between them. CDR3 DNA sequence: TGTGCCAGCAGCTTAGGTCGTCGGAGGGATCAGCCCCAGCATTTT. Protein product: CASSLGRRRDQPQHF.

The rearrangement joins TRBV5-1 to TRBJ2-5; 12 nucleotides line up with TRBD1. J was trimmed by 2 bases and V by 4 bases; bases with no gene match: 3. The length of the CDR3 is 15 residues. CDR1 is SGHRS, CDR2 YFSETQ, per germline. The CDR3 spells CASSGTGGAQETQYF. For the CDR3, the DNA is TGCGCCAGCAGCGGGACAGGGGGCGCACAAGAGACCCAGTACTTC.

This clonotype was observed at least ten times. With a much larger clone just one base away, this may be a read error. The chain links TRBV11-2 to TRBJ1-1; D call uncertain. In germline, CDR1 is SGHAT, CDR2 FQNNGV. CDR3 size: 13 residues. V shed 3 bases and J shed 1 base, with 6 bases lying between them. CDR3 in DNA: TGTGCCAGCAGCTTGACATGGAACACTGAAGCTTTCTTT. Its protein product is CASSLTWNTEAFF. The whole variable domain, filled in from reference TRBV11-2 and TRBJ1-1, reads EAGVAQSPRYKIIEKRQSVAFWCNPISGHATLYWYQQILGQGPKLLIQFQNNGVVDDSQLPKDRFSAERLKGVDSTLKIQPAKLEDSAVYLCASSLTWNTEAFFGQGTRLTVV.

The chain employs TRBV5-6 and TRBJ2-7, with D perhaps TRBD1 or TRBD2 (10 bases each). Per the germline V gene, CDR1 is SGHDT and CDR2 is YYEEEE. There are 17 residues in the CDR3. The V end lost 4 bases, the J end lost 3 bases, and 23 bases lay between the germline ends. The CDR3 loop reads CASSPGTGASGSYEQYF. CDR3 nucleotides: TGTGCCAGCAGCCCCGGGACAGGGGCTAGCGGGAGCTACGAGCAGTACTTC.

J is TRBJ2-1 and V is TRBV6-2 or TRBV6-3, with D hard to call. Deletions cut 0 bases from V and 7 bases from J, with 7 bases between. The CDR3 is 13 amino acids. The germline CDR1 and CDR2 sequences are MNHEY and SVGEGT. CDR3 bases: TGTGCCAGCAGTTACTCGAGATGGAATGAGCAGTTCTTC. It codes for CASSYSRWNEQFF.

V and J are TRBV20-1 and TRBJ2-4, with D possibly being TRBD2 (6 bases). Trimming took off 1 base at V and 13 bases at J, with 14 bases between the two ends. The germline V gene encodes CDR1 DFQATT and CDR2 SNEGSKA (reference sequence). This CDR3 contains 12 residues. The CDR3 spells CSARVGDGGQYF. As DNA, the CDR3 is TGCAGTGCTAGAGTTGGGGACGGAGGGCAGTACTTC.

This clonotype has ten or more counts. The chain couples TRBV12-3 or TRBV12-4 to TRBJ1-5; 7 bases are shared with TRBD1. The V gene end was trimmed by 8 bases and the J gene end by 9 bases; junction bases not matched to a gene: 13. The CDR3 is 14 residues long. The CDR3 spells CASSQGQAVAPQHF. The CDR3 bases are TGTGCCAGCTCCCAAGGACAGGCCGTCGCGCCCCAGCATTTT.

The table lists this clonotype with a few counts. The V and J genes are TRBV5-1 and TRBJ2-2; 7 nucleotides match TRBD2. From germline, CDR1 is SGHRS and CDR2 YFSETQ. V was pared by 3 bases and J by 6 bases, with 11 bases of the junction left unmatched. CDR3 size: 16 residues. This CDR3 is CASSSIPGGPPGELFF. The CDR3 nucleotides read TGCGCCAGCAGCTCCATCCCGGGGGGACCGCCCGGGGAGCTGTTTTTT.

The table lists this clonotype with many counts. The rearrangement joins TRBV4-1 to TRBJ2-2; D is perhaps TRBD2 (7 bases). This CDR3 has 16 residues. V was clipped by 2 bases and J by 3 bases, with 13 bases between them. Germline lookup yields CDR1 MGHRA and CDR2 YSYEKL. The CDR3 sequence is CASSQKRGGDTGELFF. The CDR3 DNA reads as TGCGCCAGCAGCCAAAAGAGGGGGGGGGACACCGGGGAGCTGTTTTTT.

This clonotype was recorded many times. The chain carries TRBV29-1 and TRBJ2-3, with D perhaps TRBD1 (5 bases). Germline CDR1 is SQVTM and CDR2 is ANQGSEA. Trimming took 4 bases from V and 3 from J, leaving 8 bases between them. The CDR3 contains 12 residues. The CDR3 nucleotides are TGCAGCGTTGCGCAGGGTACAGATACGCAGTATTTT. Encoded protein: CSVAQGTDTQYF.

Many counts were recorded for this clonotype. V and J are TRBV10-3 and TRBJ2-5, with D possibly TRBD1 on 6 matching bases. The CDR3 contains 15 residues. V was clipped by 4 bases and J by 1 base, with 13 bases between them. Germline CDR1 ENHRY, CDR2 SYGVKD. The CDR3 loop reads CAISGRQTGQETQYF. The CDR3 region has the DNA TGTGCCATCAGTGGGCGACAGACAGGCCAAGAGACCCAGTACTTC.

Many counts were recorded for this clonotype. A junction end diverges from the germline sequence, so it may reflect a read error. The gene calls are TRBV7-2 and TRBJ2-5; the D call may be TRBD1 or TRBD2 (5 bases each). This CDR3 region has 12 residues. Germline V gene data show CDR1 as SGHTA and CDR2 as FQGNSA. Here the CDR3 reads CASSLSGPPRDF. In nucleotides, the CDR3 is TGTGCCAGCAGCTTATCGGGACCCCCAAGAGACTTC.

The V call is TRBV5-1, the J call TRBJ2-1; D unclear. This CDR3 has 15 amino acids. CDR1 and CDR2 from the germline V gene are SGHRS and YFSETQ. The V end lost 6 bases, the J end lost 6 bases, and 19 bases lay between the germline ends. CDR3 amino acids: CASMSRVLPSNEQFF. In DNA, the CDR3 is TGCGCCAGCATGTCCCGGGTCCTCCCGTCCAATGAGCAGTTCTTC.

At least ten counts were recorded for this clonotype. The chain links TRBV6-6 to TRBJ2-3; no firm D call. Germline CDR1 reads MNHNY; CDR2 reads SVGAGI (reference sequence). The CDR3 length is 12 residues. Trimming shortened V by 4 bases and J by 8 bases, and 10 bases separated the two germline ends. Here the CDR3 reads CASSSPRGTQYF. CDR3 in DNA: TGTGCCAGCAGTTCCCCACGTGGTACGCAGTATTTT.

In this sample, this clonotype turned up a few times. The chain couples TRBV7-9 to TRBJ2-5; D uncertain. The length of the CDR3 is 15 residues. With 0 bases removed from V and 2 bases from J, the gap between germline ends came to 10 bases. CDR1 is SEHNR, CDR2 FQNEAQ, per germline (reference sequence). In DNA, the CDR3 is TGTGCCAGCAGCTTAGCCGTCGGCCCACAAGAGACCCAGTACTTC. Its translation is CASSLAVGPQETQYF.

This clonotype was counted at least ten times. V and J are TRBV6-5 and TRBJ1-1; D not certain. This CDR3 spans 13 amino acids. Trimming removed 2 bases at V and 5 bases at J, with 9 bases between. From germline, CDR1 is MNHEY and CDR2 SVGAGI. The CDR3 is CASSYGPVTEAFF. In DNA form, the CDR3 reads TGTGCCAGCAGTTACGGACCTGTTACTGAAGCTTTCTTT.

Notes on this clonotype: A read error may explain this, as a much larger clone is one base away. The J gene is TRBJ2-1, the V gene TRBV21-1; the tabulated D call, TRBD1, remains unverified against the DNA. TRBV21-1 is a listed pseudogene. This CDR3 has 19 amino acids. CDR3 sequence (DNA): TGTGCCAGCAGCAAAGTATTATGGGGAAGAGACAGGTACTACAATGAGCAGTTCTTC. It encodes CASSKVLWGRDRYYNEQFF.

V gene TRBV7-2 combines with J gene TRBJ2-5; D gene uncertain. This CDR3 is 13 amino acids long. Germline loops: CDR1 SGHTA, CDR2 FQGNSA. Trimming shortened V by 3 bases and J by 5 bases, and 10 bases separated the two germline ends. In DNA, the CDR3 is TGTGCCAGCAGCTTCTTTGGTTTTGAGACCCAGTACTTC. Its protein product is CASSFFGFETQYF.